The table lists the clone carrying this TCR beta chain with a count of one. Its antigen is not identified. Sequence at one end of the junction differs from germline and may be a read error. This record comes from a study of cytomegalovirus exposure and HLA in healthy donors. Study-level points and caveats: Common viral pathogens were later found to be apparently linked to several of the most significant clusters.

PCR involved 60 Vbeta and 13 Jbeta primers. Repertoires were generated with immunoSEQ multiplex PCR, while TCRdb's copy carries only in-frame clones and drops some. The data contain around 140,000 clones, over 65% of them seen just once; the ten biggest clones take up more than 1.5%. The receptor was derived from a man between 35 and 55 years old in good health and CMV-seronegative. Sequencing was carried out using PBMCs.

DNA of the CDR3: TGTGCTAGCAGCCCCCTCCGGGACAGGGAACATTCACCCCTCCACTTT. It translates to CASSPLRDREHSPLHF. The chain recombines TRBV7-7 with TRBJ1-6, with 9 bases lining up with TRBD1. The CDR3 totals 16 residues. Germline V lookup: CDR1 SSHAT, CDR2 FNYEAQ (reference sequence).